This T cell receptor (beta chain) appears in the sequencing data of a study of shared clonotypes between healthy human individuals. The germline CDR1 and CDR2 sequences are SGHRS and YFSETQ. CDR3 size: 14 residues. V was shortened by 0 bases and J by 1 base, with 5 bases between the two germline ends. Of note for this clone: Its antigen remains unknown.

Findings and limits, study-wide: Some clonotypes were shared by all four sorted-subset donors, while others were not shared. The non-shared ones had lower generation probabilities than the shared ones. Generally, naive subsets (rather than memory subsets) showed larger estimated richness.

The method was immunoSEQ multiplex PCR; TCRdb's version includes in-frame clones alone and lacks a portion of them. The table has some 2.4 million clones, over 85% seen once. This chain uses TRBV5-1 with TRBJ1-3; D ambiguous. Sequenced input: naive CD4+ T cells from PBMCs. Subset described: CD45RA+ positively selected. The source is a man aged 18 to 30 in good health. Some clones in this sample may be carry-over from other donors' samples. In DNA form, the CDR3 reads TGCGCCAGCAGCTTGGTGGCGTCTGGAAACACCATATATTTT. It specifies CASSLVASGNTIYF.